A selection of T cell receptor beta chains follows, all from one sample in a study of CD4 T cells in relation to SARS-CoV-2 and coronaviruses. Produced via immunoSEQ multiplex PCR; TCRdb's table is partial and in-frame only. The table includes about 22,000 clones, around four fifths detected once. The antigens these receptors bind are not known. Sequenced material: CD4+ T cells from PBMCs, cultured in vitro. All receptors come from a human donor in good health. Each CDR3 is given without its conserved first and last residue.

>12|TRBV3-1/TRBV3-2
ASSQGTDVSEQY
>12|TRBV6-2/TRBV6-3
ASSPVWGDYEQY
>12|TRBV6-5
ASSYFSGGTEAF
>12|TRBV7-9
ASSLAGGHETQY
>15|TRBV4-2
ASSQRWGQGSNQPQH
>16|TRBV3-1/TRBV3-2
ASSQRARGPGSRDEQF
>14|TRBV9
ASSVWDSLRGGELF
>12|TRBV6-2/TRBV6-3
ASSYSGQGQPQH
>11|TRBV30
AWSVGQRGEQY
>12|TRBV10-3
AISRGTSQETQY
>14|TRBV18
ASSPPGTSVLYEQY
>13|TRBV25-1
ASSGLRELAYEQY
>14|TRBV18
ASSPTTSGRGNEQF
>11|TRBV28
ASSLASNYEQY
>11|TRBV19
ASSPTNSYEQY
>12|TRBV10-2
ASSGNRAVGTQY
>9|TRBV12-3/TRBV12-4
ASSPGREQY
>11|TRBV11-2
ASSVSVFNGYT
>11|TRBV3-1/TRBV3-2
ASSPRMNTEAF
>13|TRBV5-1
ASSREGAGDEKLF
>11|TRBV27
ASSLYGNTEAF
>12|TRBV19
ASSMGQGSYEQY
>14|TRBV9
ASSPRQAPSNNEQF
>12|TRBV6-2/TRBV6-3
ASSYSVPYEKLF
>9|TRBV2
ATRTDTEAF
>15|TRBV6-1
ASSEVAGGKRNNEQF
>11|TRBV19
ASISRGDGEAF
>11|TRBV2
ASSDDGRETQY
>11|TRBV5-5
ASRATGGSGYT
>11|TRBV18
ASSLRDTGELF
>13|TRBV9
ASSVGLGANYGYT
>16|TRBV13
ASSSRKITGGVRNEQF
>12|TRBV14
ASSQGVLGYGYT
>13|TRBV10-3
AISQGLAGEETQY
>13|TRBV11-2
ASSLEGDSYNEQF
>12|TRBV6-1
ASSEAGTVNTQY
>11|TRBV19
ASSLQGLGWQY
>12|TRBV24-1
ATSETGVVNGYT
>13|TRBV19
ASMVGGDFDYGYT
>11|TRBV6-5
ASSSGVTGELF
>12|TRBV19
ASSTSEGHQPQH